Each of the 32 T cell receptor beta chains below was sequenced from the same sample in a study of blood T cell repertoires in COVID-19. Sequenced by immunoSEQ multiplex PCR; TCRdb stores in-frame clones only, minus some. The table records approximately 250,000 clones, about 88% of them present only once. The material sequenced was PBMCs or T cells enriched from blood (not recorded which). The receptors originated from a man aged 25 to 40 with acute COVID-19.

CDR3 DNA: TGTGCCAGCATCAGGGGGCGCGGCTATGGCTACACCTTC. This translates into CASIRGRGYGYTF. This sequence joins TRBV6-1 and TRBJ1-2, with 8 positions matching TRBD1. The CDR3 is made up of 13 amino acids. Germline V CDR1 and CDR2: MNHNS, SASEGT. V lost 7 bases and J lost 4; bases outside the gene matches: 5.

The chain carries TRBV2 and TRBJ2-5, with 7 bases that match TRBD2. CDR1 is SNHLY and CDR2 is FYNNEI in the germline V gene. This CDR3 region has 14 residues. The junction had 5 bases not matched to a gene; V was cut back by 5 bases and J by 2 bases. As DNA, the CDR3 is TGTGCCAGCAGTTTCGCGCGGGGGCAAGAGACCCAGTACTTC. It codes for CASSFARGQETQYF.

The chain has TRBV7-7 and TRBJ2-1; D perhaps matches TRBD1 (6 bases). This CDR3 spans 12 amino acids. Germline lookup yields CDR1 SSHAT and CDR2 FNYEAQ (reference sequence). Trimming cost V 4 bases and J 15 bases, with 16 bases left between them. The CDR3 DNA is TGTGCCAGCAGCTCTATGGGACACTACTTGTTCTTC. Its translation is CASSSMGHYLFF.

This rearrangement joins TRBV6-4 to TRBJ2-1; 10 nucleotides align to TRBD2. The trim removed 2 bases at V and 5 bases at J, leaving 6 bases unmatched. CDR1 MRHNA and CDR2 SNTAGT come from the germline V gene. The CDR3 has 16 residues. This CDR3 is CASSDRSSGSHNEQFF. The CDR3 DNA is TGTGCCAGCAGTGACCGGTCTAGCGGGAGTCACAATGAGCAGTTCTTC.

The V call is TRBV5-1, the J call TRBJ1-1; 7 bases fit TRBD1. CDR1 is SGHRS, CDR2 YFSETQ, per germline. V shed 0 bases and J 1 base; nucleotides not matched to a gene: 6. This CDR3 spans 16 amino acids. CDR3 amino acids: CASSLESGGRNTEAFF. In DNA form, the CDR3 reads TGCGCCAGCAGCTTGGAGTCAGGGGGTAGGAACACTGAAGCTTTCTTT.

The gene calls are TRBV6-5 and TRBJ2-3; D may be TRBD2 (6 bases). The CDR3 extends over 13 amino acids. CDR1 is MNHEY, CDR2 SVGAGI, per germline. V was cut by 6 bases and J by 1 base, with 8 bases left in between. The CDR3 bases are TGTGCCAGCAGCGAGCGGGGCACAGATACGCAGTATTTT. This codes for CASSERGTDTQYF.

This chain connects TRBV5-5 to TRBJ1-1; D call uncertain. The V end lost 1 base, the J end lost 8 bases, and 9 bases lay between the germline ends. CDR1 and CDR2 (germline): SGHKS, YYEKEE (reference sequence). This CDR3 has 12 residues. CDR3 in DNA: TGTGCCAGCAGCTTGAGATGGAGAGAAGCTTTCTTT. It specifies CASSLRWREAFF.

This chain links TRBV4-3 with TRBJ2-6; 10 nucleotides line up with TRBD1. Germline V gives CDR1 LGHNA, CDR2 YSLEER. CDR3 length: 19 amino acids. J lost 1 base, V lost 1 base, and 7 bases had no gene match. CDR3 region: CASSQVRPGQGSGANVLTF. Written as DNA, the CDR3 is TGCGCCAGCAGCCAAGTAAGACCGGGACAGGGGTCTGGGGCCAACGTCCTGACTTTC.

This chain uses TRBV7-2 with TRBJ2-1; D possibly corresponds to TRBD2 (5 bases). In germline, CDR1 is SGHTA, CDR2 FQGNSA. V gave up 3 bases and J gave up 6 bases, with 15 bases separating them. The CDR3 runs 15 residues. Here the CDR3 reads CASSLPRARVNEQFF. DNA for the CDR3: TGTGCCAGCAGCTTGCCACGAGCGAGGGTCAATGAGCAGTTCTTC.

The chain is built from TRBV19 and TRBJ2-2; 9 nucleotides line up with TRBD1. CDR1 LNHDA and CDR2 SQIVND come from the germline V gene (reference sequence). Losses at the gene ends were 2 bases for V and 6 bases for J; bases not matched to a gene: 4. The CDR3 covers 15 residues. CDR3 sequence (DNA): TGTGCCAGTAGTATACCACAGGGGGCCCCCGGGGAGCTGTTTTTT. This codes for CASSIPQGAPGELFF.

Many counts were recorded for this clone. This chain connects TRBV11-1 to TRBJ2-2, with 8 bases that match TRBD1. The ends lost 5 bases at V and 6 bases at J; junction bases unmatched: 2. Germline V gene data show CDR1 as SGHAT and CDR2 as FQDESV (reference sequence). The CDR3 extends over 13 amino acids. The CDR3 nucleotides are TGTGCCAGCAGCGAGGGACAGGCCGGGGAGCTGTTTTTT. Protein sequence: CASSEGQAGELFF.

This chain uses TRBV24-1 with TRBJ2-1; 10 bases agree with TRBD1. V lost 3 bases and J lost 2; bases outside the gene matches: 3. CDR1 is KGHDR, CDR2 SFDVKD, per germline. The CDR3 contains 16 residues. The CDR3: CATSDGDRGTYNEQFF. In nucleotides, the CDR3 is TGTGCCACCAGTGATGGGGACAGGGGAACCTACAATGAGCAGTTCTTC.

This clone was counted a few times. V is TRBV19 and J is TRBJ1-1; D possibly corresponds to TRBD1 (6 bases). Germline assignment: CDR1 LNHDA and CDR2 SQIVND (reference sequence). Trimming cost V 7 bases and J 6 bases, with 12 bases left between them. The CDR3 runs to 12 residues. CDR3 loop: CASNRGAPEAFF. CDR3 in DNA: TGTGCCAGTAATCGGGGGGCCCCTGAAGCTTTCTTT.

The CDR3 protein is CASSQDRGGVNSPLHF. The CDR3 coding sequence is TGCGCCAGCAGCCAAGATAGGGGAGGAGTTAATTCACCCCTCCACTTT. V gene TRBV4-3 combines with J gene TRBJ1-6, with D perhaps matching TRBD1 (5 bases). The V gene's germline CDR1 is LGHNA and CDR2 YSLEER. The CDR3 consists of 16 residues. V was shortened by 0 bases and J by 6 bases, with 12 bases between the two germline ends.

V is TRBV7-3 and J is TRBJ1-1; 8 bases are a match to TRBD1. Germline trimming cut 1 base from V and 8 bases from J; bases unmatched to any gene: 18. The CDR3 loop spans 18 amino acids. Germline lookup yields CDR1 SGHTA and CDR2 FQGTGA. The CDR3 region is CASSLNPAPTGGQGEAFF. As DNA, the CDR3 is TGTGCCAGCAGCTTAAATCCAGCCCCCACAGGGGGACAAGGAGAAGCTTTCTTT.

The CDR3 sequence: CASTLSGANVLTF. The CDR3 region has the DNA TGTGCCAGCACTTTATCTGGGGCCAACGTCCTGACTTTC. The chain employs TRBV7-9 and TRBJ2-6; the D is unclear. Between the trimmed V and J ends, which lost 7 bases and 1 base, there was a span of 5 bases. This CDR3 has 13 amino acids. CDR1 and CDR2 (germline): SEHNR, FQNEAQ (reference sequence).

This rearrangement joins TRBV5-1 to TRBJ1-4; TRBD1 matches at 7 bases. Per germline, CDR1 SGHRS and CDR2 YFSETQ. The CDR3 consists of 14 residues. V trimming: 3 bases; J trimming: 5 bases; junction bases outside the gene matches: 4. CDR3 DNA: TGCGCCAGCAGCTCAACAGGGGAGAATGAAAAACTGTTTTTT. Its protein product is CASSSTGENEKLFF.

This clone was picked up one time. This chain links TRBV7-2 with TRBJ2-1; no definite D call. Deletions cut 4 bases from V and 5 bases from J, with 12 bases between. Germline lookup yields CDR1 SGHTA and CDR2 FQGNSA. There are 14 residues in the CDR3. The CDR3 reads CASSSPGSHNEQFF. CDR3 bases: TGTGCCAGCAGCTCTCCCGGGTCTCACAATGAGCAGTTCTTC.

This clone came up once. V gene TRBV27 combines with J gene TRBJ1-2; unclear D gene. Trimming removed 6 bases at V and 4 bases at J, with 18 bases between. The germline V gene has CDR1 MNHEY and CDR2 SMNVEV (reference sequence). The CDR3 has 15 amino acids. The CDR3: CASSFLSGLAYGYTF. For the CDR3, the DNA is TGTGCCAGCAGCTTCCTCTCGGGTTTGGCCTATGGCTACACCTTC.

The chain recombines TRBV9 with TRBJ1-5; D might be TRBD1 (5 bases). V lost 3 bases and J lost 0, with 13 bases in between. Germline V lookup: CDR1 SGDLS, CDR2 YYNGEE. The CDR3 length is 16 residues. CDR3 sequence (DNA): TGTGCCAGCAGCGGTAAACAGGAGTATAGCAATCAGCCCCAGCATTTT. This encodes CASSGKQEYSNQPQHF.

The genes are TRBV15 and TRBJ2-3; a weak D match, TRBD1 (5 bases). The CDR3 has 16 residues. Looked up from germline, CDR1 is LNHNV and CDR2 is YYDKDF (reference sequence). Trimming took off 5 bases at V and 2 bases at J, with 17 bases between the two ends. In DNA, the CDR3 is TGTGCCACCAGCTCAAGGACACCGTACATCACAGATACGCAGTATTTT. Amino acids: CATSSRTPYITDTQYF.

The rearrangement joins TRBV19 to TRBJ1-1, with TRBD1 as a possible D gene (6 bases). The germline V gene encodes CDR1 LNHDA and CDR2 SQIVND (reference sequence). CDR3 length: 14 residues. V was pared by 4 bases and J by 4 bases, with 13 bases between. Here the CDR3 reads CASSTSRGRTEAFF. The CDR3, as DNA: TGTGCCAGTAGTACCTCCAGGGGCCGCACTGAAGCTTTCTTT.

The chain combines TRBV6-2 or TRBV6-3 with TRBJ1-1; D gene ambiguous. CDR3 length equals 12 residues. V gave up 2 bases and J gave up 8 bases, with 9 bases separating them. CDR1 is MNHEY and CDR2 is SVGEGT in the germline V gene. The CDR3 loop is CASSYPPREAFF. DNA of the CDR3: TGTGCCAGCAGTTACCCCCCGCGGGAAGCTTTCTTT.

This clone was detected once. The chain recombines TRBV19 with TRBJ1-1, with 11 positions matching TRBD1. The CDR3 covers 16 residues. The V and J ends lost 5 bases and 2 bases, in that order; junction bases with no gene match: 7. Germline V CDR1 and CDR2: LNHDA, SQIVND (reference sequence). CDR3 coding DNA: TGTGCCAGTAGTGGGACAGGGGGTGGGCCAAACACTGAAGCTTTCTTT. It yields the protein CASSGTGGGPNTEAFF.

The chain recombines TRBV27 with TRBJ1-1; possibly TRBD1 for D (6 bases). Germline V lookup: CDR1 MNHEY, CDR2 SMNVEV (reference sequence). V lost 7 bases to trimming and J lost 9 bases, with 15 bases between them. The CDR3 length is 12 residues. The CDR3 is CASNAGGHKAFF. CDR3 DNA sequence: TGTGCCAGCAACGCCGGGGGGCATAAAGCTTTCTTT.

The J gene is TRBJ1-5, the V gene TRBV6-5; 7 nucleotides line up with TRBD1. J gave up 0 bases and V 10 bases, and 9 bases lay outside the gene matches. This CDR3 contains 15 residues. The germline V gene has CDR1 MNHEY and CDR2 SVGAGI. CDR3 nucleotides: TGTGCCACCTTGCGACAGGGAAATAGCAATCAGCCCCAGCATTTT. This sequence encodes CATLRQGNSNQPQHF.

The chain recombines TRBV9 with TRBJ1-1, with TRBD1 matching 8 bases. The ends lost 3 bases at V and 3 bases at J; junction bases unmatched: 1. The CDR3 covers 13 residues. Per germline, CDR1 SGDLS and CDR2 YYNGEE. Here the CDR3 DNA reads TGTGCCAGCAGCGAGGGACAGGACACTGAAGCTTTCTTT. This translates into CASSEGQDTEAFF.

The rearrangement uses TRBV12-2 and TRBJ1-5; the listed D gene, TRBD1, was not tested against the DNA. TRBV12-2 is termed a pseudogene. CDR3 size: 15 residues. CDR3 residues: CASRPGGQVCQPQHF. For the CDR3, the DNA is TGTGCAAGTCGCCCCGGGGGACAGGTTTGTCAGCCCCAGCATTTT.

The chain recombines TRBV19 with TRBJ1-4; D may be TRBD1 (5 bases). From germline, CDR1 is LNHDA and CDR2 SQIVND (reference sequence). V gave up 6 bases and J gave up 5 bases, with 7 bases separating them. The CDR3 length is 12 residues. CDR3 sequence reads: CASSAGNEKLFF. The CDR3 coding sequence is TGTGCCAGTAGCGCAGGGAATGAAAAACTGTTTTTT.

V is TRBV7-9 and J is TRBJ2-3; TRBD2 aligns across 9 bases. CDR1 and CDR2 (germline): SEHNR, FQNEAQ (reference sequence). The J segment lost 3 bases and the V segment lost 5 bases, leaving 6 bases of the junction unmatched. The CDR3 runs to 15 residues. The CDR3 coding sequence is TGTGCCAGCAGCCCGGCGGGAGGGCGGACAGATACGCAGTATTTT. Protein: CASSPAGGRTDTQYF.

There are many counts of this clone. The chain carries TRBV14 and TRBJ2-1; possibly TRBD2 for D (5 bases). Germline assignment: CDR1 SGHDN and CDR2 FVKESK. The CDR3 length is 16 residues. Trimming stripped 7 bases from V and 0 bases from J, with 16 bases between. This chain's CDR3 is CASTPLLGSSYNEQFF. The CDR3 DNA is TGTGCCAGCACCCCTCTATTGGGGAGCTCCTACAATGAGCAGTTCTTC.

The V and J genes are TRBV10-3 and TRBJ2-2; 7 bases fit TRBD1. There are 16 residues in the CDR3. Germline CDR1 is ENHRY and CDR2 is SYGVKD. J lost 0 bases, V lost 6 bases, and 7 bases had no gene match. Here the CDR3 DNA reads TGTGCCATCAGAAGGGACAGCCACGCGAACACCGGGGAGCTGTTTTTT. This gives the protein CAIRRDSHANTGELFF.